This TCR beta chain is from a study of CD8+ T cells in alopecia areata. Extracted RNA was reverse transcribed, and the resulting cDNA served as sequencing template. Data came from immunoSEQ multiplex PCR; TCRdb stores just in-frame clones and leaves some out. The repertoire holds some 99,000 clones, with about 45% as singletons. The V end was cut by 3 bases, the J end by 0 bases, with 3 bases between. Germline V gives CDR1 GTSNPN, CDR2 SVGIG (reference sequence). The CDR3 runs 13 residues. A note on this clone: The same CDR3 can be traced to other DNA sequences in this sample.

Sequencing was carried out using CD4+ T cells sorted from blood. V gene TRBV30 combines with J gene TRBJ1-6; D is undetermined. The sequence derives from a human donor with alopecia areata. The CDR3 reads CAWRSSYNSPLHF. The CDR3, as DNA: TGTGCCTGGAGGAGCTCCTATAATTCACCCCTCCACTTT.